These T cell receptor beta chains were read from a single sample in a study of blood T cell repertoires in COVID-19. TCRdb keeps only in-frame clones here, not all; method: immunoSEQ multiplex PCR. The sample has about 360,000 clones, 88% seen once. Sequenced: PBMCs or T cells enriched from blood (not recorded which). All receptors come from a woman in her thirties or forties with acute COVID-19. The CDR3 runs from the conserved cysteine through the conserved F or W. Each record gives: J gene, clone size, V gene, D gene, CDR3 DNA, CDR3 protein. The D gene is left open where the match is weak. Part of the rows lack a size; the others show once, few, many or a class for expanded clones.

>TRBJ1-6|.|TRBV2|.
TGTGCCAGCAGTCAACAGGGAAATAATTCACCCCTCCACTTT
CASSQQGNNSPLHF
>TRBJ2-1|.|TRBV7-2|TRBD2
TGTGCCAGCAGCTTATTTGGCGGGGGGAACTCACAGGTGCAGTTCTTC
CASSLFGGGNSQVQFF
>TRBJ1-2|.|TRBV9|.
TGTGCCAGCAGCACCGGGACTCCTAGAGGAGGCTACACCTTC
CASSTGTPRGGYTF
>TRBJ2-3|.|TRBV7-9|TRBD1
TGTGCCAGCATCGGACAGGGAAGCGCAGATACGCAGTATTTT
CASIGQGSADTQYF
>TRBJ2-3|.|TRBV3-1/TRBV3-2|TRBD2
TGTGCCAGCAGCCAAGTCCGGCTAGCGGGGGGTAGGACGCAGTATTTT
CASSQVRLAGGRTQYF
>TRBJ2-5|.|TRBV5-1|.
TGCGCCAGCAGCTTGGGGGAGGCCGAGACCCAGTACTTC
CASSLGEAETQYF
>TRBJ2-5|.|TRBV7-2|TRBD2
TGTGCCAGCAGCTTACGGACTAGTCGCGAGACCCAGTACTTC
CASSLRTSRETQYF
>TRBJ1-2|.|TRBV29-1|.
TGCAGCGCCAGGGGACGGGGATATGGCTACACCTTC
CSARGRGYGYTF
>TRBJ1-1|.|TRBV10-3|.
TGTGCCACTCTGTCAGGGATGAACACTGAAGCTTTCTTT
CATLSGMNTEAFF
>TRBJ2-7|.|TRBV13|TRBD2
TGTGCCAGCAGCTTATTCGCTAGCGGATACGAGCAGTACTTC
CASSLFASGYEQYF
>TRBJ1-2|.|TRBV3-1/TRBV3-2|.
TGTGCCAGCAGCCAAGCCGAAGGGGGAGGCTACACCTTC
CASSQAEGGGYTF
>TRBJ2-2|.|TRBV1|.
TGCACCAGCCAGCCCGAAGGGGAGGACACCGGGGAGCTGTTTTTT
CTSQPEGEDTGELFF
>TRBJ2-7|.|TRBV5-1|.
TGCGCCAGCAGCTCCTCTCCTACAGGGAACAACGAGCAGTACTTC
CASSSSPTGNNEQYF
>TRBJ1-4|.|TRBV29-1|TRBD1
TGCAGCGCGGGACAGGCCACAATTAATGAAAAACTGTTTTTT
CSAGQATINEKLFF
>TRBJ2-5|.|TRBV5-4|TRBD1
TGTGCCAGCAGCTTGGATCTAGGGACAGAGTACCAAGAGACCCAGTACTTC
CASSLDLGTEYQETQYF
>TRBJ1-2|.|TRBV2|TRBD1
TGTGCCAGCAGGTACAGGACAGGGCTATGGAAGGGCTATGGCTACACCTTC
CASRYRTGLWKGYGYTF
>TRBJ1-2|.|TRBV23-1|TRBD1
TGCGCCAGCAGTCAAACCCAGGACAGGCTAAATTTAGATGGCTACACCTTC
CASSQTQDRLNLDGYTF
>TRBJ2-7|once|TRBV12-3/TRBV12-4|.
TGTGCCAGCAGTTTCGTTAGCGTCGACGAGCAGTACTTC
CASSFVSVDEQYF
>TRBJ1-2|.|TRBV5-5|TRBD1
TGTGCCAGCAGCTTAGGGGGCAACTATGGCTACACCTTC
CASSLGGNYGYTF
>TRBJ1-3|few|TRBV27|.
TGTGCCAGCAGTTTATCTCCGGGAAACACCATATATTTT
CASSLSPGNTIYF
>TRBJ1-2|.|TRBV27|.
TGTGCCAGCAGGCGGGTTGGAAACTATGGCTACACCTTC
CASRRVGNYGYTF
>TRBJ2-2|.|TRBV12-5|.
TGTGCTAGTGCTTCGGACAGAATGAACACCGGGGAGCTGTTTTTT
CASASDRMNTGELFF
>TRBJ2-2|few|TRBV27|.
TGTGCCAGCAGTTTTAAGTTGTGGGCCACCGGGGAGCTGTTTTTT
CASSFKLWATGELFF
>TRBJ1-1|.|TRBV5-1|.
TGCGCCAGCAGCTTAAACTTGAACACTGAAGCTTTCTTT
CASSLNLNTEAFF
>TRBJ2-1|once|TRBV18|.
TGTGCCAGCTCACTTTCAGGGGCTCTCCAAAATGAGCAGTTCTTC
CASSLSGALQNEQFF
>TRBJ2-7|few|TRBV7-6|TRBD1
TGTGCCAGCAGCTTAAACAGGGGGCGCGAGCAGTACTTC
CASSLNRGREQYF
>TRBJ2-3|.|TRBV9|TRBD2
TGTGCCAGCAGCGTAAGCCTAGCGGGTCTCACAGATACGCAGTATTTT
CASSVSLAGLTDTQYF
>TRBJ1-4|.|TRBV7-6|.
TGTGCCAGCAGCTTAGCCACAGGCGGTAATGAAAAACTGTTTTTT
CASSLATGGNEKLFF
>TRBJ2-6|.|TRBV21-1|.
TGTGCCAGCAGCACGGGACAGGAGGGGCCGGGGGCCAACGTCCTGACTTTC
CASSTGQEGPGANVLTF
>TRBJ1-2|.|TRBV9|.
TGTGCCAGCAGCGTCAGGACAGTTTTAGACTATGGCTACACCTTC
CASSVRTVLDYGYTF
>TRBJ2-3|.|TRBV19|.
TGTGCCAGTAGTATGTTGGCGAGGGGGTTCTGCACAGATACGCAGTATTTT
CASSMLARGFCTDTQYF
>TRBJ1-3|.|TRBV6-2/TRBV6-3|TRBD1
TGTGCCAGCAGCCGAGGACAGGAAGGAAACACCATATATTTT
CASSRGQEGNTIYF
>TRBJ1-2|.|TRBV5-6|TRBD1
TGTGCCAGCAGCCTACTGACAGGGGTAGGGTATGGCTACACCTTC
CASSLLTGVGYGYTF
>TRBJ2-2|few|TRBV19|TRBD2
TGTGCCAGCCCTAGCGGGTCCGGGGAGCTGTTTTTT
CASPSGSGELFF
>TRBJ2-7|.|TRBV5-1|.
TGCGCCAGCAGCTTGGGAGAATCCTACGAGCAGTACTTC
CASSLGESYEQYF
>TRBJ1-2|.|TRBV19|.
TGTGCCAGTAGTACAGGGACTGCTGGCTACACCTTC
CASSTGTAGYTF
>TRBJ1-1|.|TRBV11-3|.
TGTGCCAGCAGCGATGCCTCGGGGGTCACTGAAGCTTTCTTT
CASSDASGVTEAFF
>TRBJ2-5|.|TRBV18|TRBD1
TGTGCCAGCTCACGACAGGGGTCCCAAGAGACCCAGTACTTC
CASSRQGSQETQYF
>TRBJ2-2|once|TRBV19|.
TGTGCCAGTAGTATTCAGGGGAGAGGAACCGGGGAGCTGTTTTTT
CASSIQGRGTGELFF
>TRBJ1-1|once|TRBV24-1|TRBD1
TGTGCCACAGGGGGGACAGCCACTTCGTATGGGGCTTTCTTT
CATGGTATSYGAFF
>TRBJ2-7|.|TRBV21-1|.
TGTGCCAGCAGCAAACCGGGACAGGGGGCCAGGGAGCAGTACTTC
CASSKPGQGAREQYF
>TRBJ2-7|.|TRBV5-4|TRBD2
TGTGCCAGCAGCTTGGGGGCTAGCGGGGGCAACTACGAGCAGTACTTC
CASSLGASGGNYEQYF
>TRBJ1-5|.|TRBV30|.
TGTGCCTGGAGTATGGGGACACAAAATCAGCCCCAGCATTTT
CAWSMGTQNQPQHF
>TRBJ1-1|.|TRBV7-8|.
TGTGCCAGCAGCCCGCGTCCCAACAGGGATTGGTCTGAAGCTTTCTTT
CASSPRPNRDWSEAFF
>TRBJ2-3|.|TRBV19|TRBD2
TGTGCCAGTAGTATGGGCTTACTAGCGGGGGGCACAGATACGCAGTATTTT
CASSMGLLAGGTDTQYF
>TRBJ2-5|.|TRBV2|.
TGTGCCAGCAGTCGGCAGGGAAGAGAGACCCAGTACTTC
CASSRQGRETQYF
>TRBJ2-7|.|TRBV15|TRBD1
TGTGCCACCAGCAGAGATCCGGGACAGGGACAAGAGCAGTACTTC
CATSRDPGQGQEQYF
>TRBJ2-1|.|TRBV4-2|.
TGTGCCAGCAGCCAAAGTGTCGGGGGGCATACTGAGCAGTTCTTC
CASSQSVGGHTEQFF
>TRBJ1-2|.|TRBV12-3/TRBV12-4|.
TGTGCCAGCAGTTTATTTGGTCGGGGCTACACCTTC
CASSLFGRGYTF
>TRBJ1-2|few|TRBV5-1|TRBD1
TGCGCCAGCAGCTTTGGACAGGGGAGAGGGTATGGCTACACCTTC
CASSFGQGRGYGYTF
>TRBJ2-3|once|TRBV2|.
TGTGCCAGCAGTGACAGGTTGATAGATACGCAGTATTTT
CASSDRLIDTQYF
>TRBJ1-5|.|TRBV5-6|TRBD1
TGTGCCAGCAGCGCCAGGACAGGGTCTAGCAATCAGCCCCAGCATTTT
CASSARTGSSNQPQHF
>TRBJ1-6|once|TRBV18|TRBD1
TGTGCCAGCTCACGCTTAGGACAGGCGGTGGACAATTCACCCCTCCACTTT
CASSRLGQAVDNSPLHF
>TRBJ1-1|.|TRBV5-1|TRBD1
TGCGCCAGCAGCTTGGACCCAGGGGGGAAAACTGAAGCTTTCTTT
CASSLDPGGKTEAFF
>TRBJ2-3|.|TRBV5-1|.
TGCGCCAGCAGCTTGTTCGGGGGACGGACAGATACGCAGTATTTT
CASSLFGGRTDTQYF
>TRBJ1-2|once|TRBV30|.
TGTGCCTGGAGTGCTAGCGCGTATGGCTACACCTTC
CAWSASAYGYTF
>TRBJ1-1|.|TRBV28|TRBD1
TGTGCCAGCAGTTTTGAGGAGGACAGGGGGCGAGGTTACACTGAAGCTTTCTTT
CASSFEEDRGRGYTEAFF
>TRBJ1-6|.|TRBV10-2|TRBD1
TGCGCCAGCAGTGTAAGGGACAGGGGTTATAATTCACCCCTCCACTTT
CASSVRDRGYNSPLHF
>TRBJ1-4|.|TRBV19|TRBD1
TGTGCCAGTAGTACCCACAGGGGTTTTAGAGAAAAACTGTTTTTT
CASSTHRGFREKLFF